Listed below are T cell receptor beta chains from one sample, sequenced in a study of T cells in Graves' hyperthyroidism and ophthalmopathy. TCRdb reprocessed the multiplex PCR reads with MiXCR, giving one entry per CDR3 protein. The data hold fewer than 650,000 distinct CDR3 sequences, with roughly 14% observed a single time. Sequencing was performed on blood. The receptors shown here come from a woman in her 40s with Graves' ophthalmopathy. Both conserved end residues are part of each CDR3. The D gene is left open where the match is weak. Some rows mark clone size as missing; the rest say once, few, many or name a class of expanded clone.

TRBV20-1	-	TRBJ1-5	-	TGCAGTGCTAGAGATTTCCAGGGCGGAGATCAGCCCCAGCATTTT	CSARDFQGGDQPQHF
TRBV6-2/TRBV6-3	TRBD1	TRBJ2-7	-	TGTGCCACCGGGACAGATTCCTACGAGCAGTACTTC	CATGTDSYEQYF
TRBV10-2	-	TRBJ1-5	many	TGCGCCAGCAGTATATGGGTTGATCAGCCCCAGCATTTT	CASSIWVDQPQHF
TRBV5-4	-	TRBJ2-7	few	TGTGCCAGCAGCCCGGGGGCGGGAGCCTACAACGAGCAGTACTTC	CASSPGAGAYNEQYF
TRBV5-1	TRBD2	TRBJ2-7	many	TGCGCCAGCAGCTTGACAGGGACTAGAGGCGAGCAGTACTTC	CASSLTGTRGEQYF
TRBV28	-	TRBJ2-2	many	TGTGCCAGCAGTTTATGGCCCAAGGGGACCGGGGAGCTGTTTTTT	CASSLWPKGTGELFF
TRBV6-1	-	TRBJ1-1	few	TGTGCCAGCAGTGAAGTTGGGGGCTTGGACACTGAAGCTTTCTTT	CASSEVGGLDTEAFF
TRBV19	-	TRBJ2-5	-	TGTGCCAGTAGTGTCCGGGACAAACAAGAGACCCAGTACTTC	CASSVRDKQETQYF
TRBV9	-	TRBJ1-2	many	TGTGCCAGCAGCGGCCCCAGGTCGAGCAGAGCTAACTATGGCTACACCTTC	CASSGPRSSRANYGYTF
TRBV13	-	TRBJ2-5	-	TGTGCCAGCAGCTTACCCCTAAGGGAGACCCAGTACTTC	CASSLPLRETQYF
TRBV6-1	-	TRBJ2-5	many	TGTGCCAGCAGTGGAGGAGGATTGGAGACCCAGTACTTC	CASSGGGLETQYF
TRBV13	TRBD1	TRBJ2-7	many	TGTGCCAGCAGCTTAGGCCCGTGGGGCCAAGGGGGCAACGAGCAGTACTTC	CASSLGPWGQGGNEQYF
TRBV10-2	-	TRBJ2-6	many	TGCGCCAGCAGTATACACTCTGGGGCCAACGTCCTGACTTTC	CASSIHSGANVLTF
TRBV12-3/TRBV12-4	TRBD1	TRBJ1-2	many	TGTGCCAGTTGGACAGGACGGGGGGATTATGGCTACACCTTC	CASWTGRGDYGYTF
TRBV9	-	TRBJ1-2	few	TGTGCCAGCAGCGTAGGGGGAAAGTCCGGGGGAGGCTACACCTTC	CASSVGGKSGGGYTF
TRBV25-1	-	TRBJ2-2	few	TGTGCCAGCAGTGAGGGGGGCGACACCGGGGAGCTGTTTTTT	CASSEGGDTGELFF
TRBV7-2	-	TRBJ2-7	many	TGTGCCAGCATCCAGAGCCAAGGCTCCTACGAGCAGTACTTC	CASIQSQGSYEQYF
TRBV6-5	TRBD1	TRBJ2-7	few	TGTGCCAGCAGTTGGGCGGACAGGAGCTACGAGCAGTACTTC	CASSWADRSYEQYF
TRBV6-1	TRBD1	TRBJ2-7	many	TGTGCCAGCACCGTCGTTGAGGGGGCCTTCGAGCAGTACTTC	CASTVVEGAFEQYF
TRBV7-9	-	TRBJ2-7	many	TGTGCCAGCAGCACGCCCTCCATCAGTACCGGGATCTCCTACGAGCAGTACTTC	CASSTPSISTGISYEQYF
TRBV6-5	TRBD2	TRBJ2-2	-	TGTGCCAGCATTAGGTCGGCTAGCGGGAGTACCGGGGAGCTGTTTTTT	CASIRSASGSTGELFF
TRBV19	-	TRBJ2-5	-	TGTGCCACTACTCTCGGGGGAGGTTTACAAGAGACCCAGTACTTC	CATTLGGGLQETQYF
TRBV5-1	TRBD1	TRBJ2-2	few	TGCGCCAGCAGACCCCCTCGACAGGGGGCGGGCGGGGAGCTGTTTTTT	CASRPPRQGAGGELFF
TRBV30	-	TRBJ1-3	many	TGTGCCTGGAGGACATCTGGAAACACCATATATTTT	CAWRTSGNTIYF
TRBV28	TRBD2	TRBJ2-1	many	TGTGCCAGCAGTTCCCTAGCGGGAGGGCCCGATGAGCAGTTCTTC	CASSSLAGGPDEQFF
TRBV6-2/TRBV6-3	TRBD1	TRBJ2-7	many	TGTGCCAGCAGCCCAACCCCCGGGACAGGCCCCTACGAGCAGTACTTC	CASSPTPGTGPYEQYF
TRBV6-1	TRBD2	TRBJ2-7	many	TGTGCCAGCAGTGGGGCGGGACTAGGCCTGTTGCGGGAGCAGTACTTC	CASSGAGLGLLREQYF
TRBV5-1	-	TRBJ2-5	many	TGCGCCAGCAGCTTGGTGGGACGAGGGGACCAGTACTTC	CASSLVGRGDQYF
TRBV18	TRBD1	TRBJ2-5	few	TGTGCCAGCGCGGGACAGGGGAGAGAGACCCAGTACTTC	CASAGQGRETQYF
TRBV28	-	TRBJ2-7	many	TGTGCCAGCAGTTTACCCCGAGGGACCACCTCCGAGCAGTACTTC	CASSLPRGTTSEQYF
TRBV18	TRBD1	TRBJ1-1	-	TGTGCCAGCTCACTAGCCGACAGGGAGGGGACTGAAGCTTTCTTT	CASSLADREGTEAFF
TRBV12-3/TRBV12-4	TRBD1	TRBJ1-1	few	TGTGCCAGCAGTACCACAGGGGGTGAAGCTTTCTTT	CASSTTGGEAFF
TRBV27	-	TRBJ1-2	many	TGTGCCAGCAGTCCGGGTCGACACGGAGATTATGGCTACACCTTC	CASSPGRHGDYGYTF
TRBV7-2	TRBD1	TRBJ2-5	many	TGTGCCAGCAGCTTAGGGGGGACAGGGGGTGAGACCCAGTACTTC	CASSLGGTGGETQYF
TRBV29-1	-	TRBJ2-3	few	TGCAGCGTTGAATTTAGCCGGGCTACCACAGATACGCAGTATTTT	CSVEFSRATTDTQYF
TRBV15	-	TRBJ2-5	-	TGTGCCACCAGCAGAGTTACAGCGGAGACCCAGTACTTC	CATSRVTAETQYF
TRBV11-2	TRBD2	TRBJ2-3	few	TGTGCCAGTGGACTAGCGGGAGGGGATACGCAGTATTTT	CASGLAGGDTQYF
TRBV4-2	-	TRBJ1-6	few	TGTGCCAGCAGCCAACGGACAGCGGAACCCCTCCACTTT	CASSQRTAEPLHF
TRBV5-6	-	TRBJ1-1	-	TGTGCCAGCAGCTTGGGAAGGGGACCAGCTTTCTTT	CASSLGRGPAFF
TRBV6-2/TRBV6-3	-	TRBJ2-2	many	TGTGCCAGCGCGGGGTATCGGAACACCGGGGAGCTGTTTTTT	CASAGYRNTGELFF
TRBV12-3/TRBV12-4	-	TRBJ1-1	many	TGTGCCAGCAGCCCTCCGGTGGGGGCTGAAGCTTTCTTT	CASSPPVGAEAFF
TRBV28	TRBD2	TRBJ2-5	many	TGTGCCAGCAGTTTACTCAGCACTAGCGGACAAGAGACCCAGTACTTC	CASSLLSTSGQETQYF